This T cell receptor beta chain appears in the sequencing data of a study of OX40 agonist ivuxolimab in advanced cancers. About the study: A mean age of roughly 62 years, range roughly 20 to 79, was recorded, and 70% to 85% were male.

Profiling relied on immunoSEQ multiplex PCR, and the TCRdb table lists in-frame clones only, not all of them. Altogether under 85,000 clones are present, roughly nine tenths being singletons, with the ten largest covering over 0.6%. The CDR3 totals 15 residues. CDR1 and CDR2 from the germline V gene are GTSNPN and SVGIG (reference sequence). The V end was cut by 2 bases, the J end by 8 bases, with 21 bases between. Sample: CD4+ or CD8+ T cells sorted from blood, taken in a trial of the OX40 agonist ivuxolimab. J is TRBJ1-2 and V is TRBV30; D possibly corresponds to TRBD1 (6 bases). The receptor comes from an adult with an advanced solid tumor such as melanoma, head and neck, liver or kidney cancer. The CDR3 bases are TGTGCCTGGAGTCCGAACGGGACACCCGCTACGGGCTACACCTTC. Translating it yields CAWSPNGTPATGYTF.